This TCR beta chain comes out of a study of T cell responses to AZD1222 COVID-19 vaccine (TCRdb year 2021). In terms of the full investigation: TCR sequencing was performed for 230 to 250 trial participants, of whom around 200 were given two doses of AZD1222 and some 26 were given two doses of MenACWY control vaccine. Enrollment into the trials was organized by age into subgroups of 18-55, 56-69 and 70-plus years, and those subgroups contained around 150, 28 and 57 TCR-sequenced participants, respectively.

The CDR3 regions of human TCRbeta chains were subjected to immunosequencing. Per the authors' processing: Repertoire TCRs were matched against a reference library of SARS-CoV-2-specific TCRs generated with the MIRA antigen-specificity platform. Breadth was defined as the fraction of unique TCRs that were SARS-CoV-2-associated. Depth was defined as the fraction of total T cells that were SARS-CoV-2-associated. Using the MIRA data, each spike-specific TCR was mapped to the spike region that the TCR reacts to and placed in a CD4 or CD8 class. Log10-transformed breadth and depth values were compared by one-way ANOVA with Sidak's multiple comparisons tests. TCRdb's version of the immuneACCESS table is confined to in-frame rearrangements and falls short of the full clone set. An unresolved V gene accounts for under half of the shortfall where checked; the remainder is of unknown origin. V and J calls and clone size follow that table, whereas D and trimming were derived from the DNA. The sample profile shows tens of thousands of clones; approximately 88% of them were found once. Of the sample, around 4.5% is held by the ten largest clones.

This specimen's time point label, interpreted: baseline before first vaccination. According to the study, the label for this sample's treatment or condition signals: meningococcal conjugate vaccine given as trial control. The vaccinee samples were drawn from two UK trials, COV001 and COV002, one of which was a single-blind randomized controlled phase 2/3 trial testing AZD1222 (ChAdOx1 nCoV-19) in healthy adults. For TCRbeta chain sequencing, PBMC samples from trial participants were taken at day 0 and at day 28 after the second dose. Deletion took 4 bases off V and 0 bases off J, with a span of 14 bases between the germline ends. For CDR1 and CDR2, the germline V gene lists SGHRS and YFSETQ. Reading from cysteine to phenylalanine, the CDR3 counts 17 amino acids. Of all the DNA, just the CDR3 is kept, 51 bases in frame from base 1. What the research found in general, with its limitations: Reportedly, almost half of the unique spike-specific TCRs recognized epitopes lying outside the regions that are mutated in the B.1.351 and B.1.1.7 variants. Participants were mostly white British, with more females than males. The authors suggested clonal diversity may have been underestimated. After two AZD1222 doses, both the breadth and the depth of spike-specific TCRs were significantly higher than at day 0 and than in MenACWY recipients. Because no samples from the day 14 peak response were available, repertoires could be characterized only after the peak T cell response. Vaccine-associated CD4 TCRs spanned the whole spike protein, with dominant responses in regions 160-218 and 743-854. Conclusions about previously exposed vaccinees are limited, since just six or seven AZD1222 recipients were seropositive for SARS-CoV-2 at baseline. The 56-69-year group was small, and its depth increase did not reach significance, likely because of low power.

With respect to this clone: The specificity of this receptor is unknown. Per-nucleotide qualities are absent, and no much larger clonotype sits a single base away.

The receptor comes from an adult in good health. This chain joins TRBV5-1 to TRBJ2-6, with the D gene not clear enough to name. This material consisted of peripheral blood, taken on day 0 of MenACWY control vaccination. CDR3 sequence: CASSLPFSVSGANVLTF. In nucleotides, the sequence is TGCGCCAGCAGCCTCCCATTCTCTGTCTCTGGGGCCAACGTCCTGACTTTC.